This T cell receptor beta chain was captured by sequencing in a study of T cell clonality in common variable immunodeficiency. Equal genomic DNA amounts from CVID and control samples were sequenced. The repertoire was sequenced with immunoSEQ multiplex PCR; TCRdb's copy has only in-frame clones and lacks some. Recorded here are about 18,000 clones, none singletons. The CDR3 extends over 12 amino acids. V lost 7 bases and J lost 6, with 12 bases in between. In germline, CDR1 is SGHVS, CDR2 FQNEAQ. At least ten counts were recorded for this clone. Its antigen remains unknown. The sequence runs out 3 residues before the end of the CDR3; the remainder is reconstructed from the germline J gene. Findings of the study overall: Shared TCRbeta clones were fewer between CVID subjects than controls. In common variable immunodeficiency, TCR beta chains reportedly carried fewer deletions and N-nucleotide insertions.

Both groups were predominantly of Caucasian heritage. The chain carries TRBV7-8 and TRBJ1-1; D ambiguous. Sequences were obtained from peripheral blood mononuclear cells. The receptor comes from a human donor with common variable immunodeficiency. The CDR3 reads CASILGGSEAFF. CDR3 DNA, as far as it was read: TGTGCCAGCATACTTGGAGGGTCTGAA.